What follows describes a single T cell receptor beta chain. Trimming took off 2 bases at V and 4 bases at J, with 9 bases between the two ends. Germline V gives CDR1 SGHNT, CDR2 YYREEE (reference sequence). This CDR3 region has 13 residues. This sample was taken from a study of control samples from healthy donors and cancer patients. The protocol was immunoSEQ multiplex PCR, while the TCRdb copy is restricted to in-frame clones and leaves out a portion. In the table there are about 93,000 clones, less than 90% of which are singletons. The gene calls are TRBV5-4 and TRBJ1-1, with D possibly being TRBD1 (6 bases). The sequencing sample was made of blood. The source is a woman aged 70-85 years in good health. Here the CDR3 reads CASSLGGTTEAFF. The CDR3 DNA sequence: TGTGCCAGCAGCTTAGGGGGGACCACTGAAGCTTTCTTT.